One sample yielded the 21 T cell receptor beta chains listed below, sequenced in a study of regulatory T cells in long-lasting Graves disease (dated by TCRdb to the early 2020s). The time point label, read with the paper, signifies: persistent/refractory GD, antithyroid drugs over 5 years with positive TRAb. For both TCR sequencing and RNA sequencing, RNA was extracted from PBMCs using TRIzol. The library was prepared using multiplex PCR. For sequencing, an Illumina HiSeq 4000 was employed. CDR3 regions were amplified by Arm-PCR with iRepertoire HTBI primers to construct TCR beta libraries. Using fastp at Q25 and MiXCR, TCRdb reprocessed the public reads and kept productive beta chains. Records with the same CDR3 protein are collapsed into one entry carrying the most frequent genes and DNA. A total of hundreds of thousands of distinct CDR3 sequences appear in this sample, 25% to 35% of them only once. Under 50% of the sample belongs to the ten largest clones.

Material: peripheral blood mononuclear cells (PBMCs), obtained when the disease was refractory, from a patient treated with antithyroid drugs. The receptors shown here come from a female donor with Graves disease.

This rearrangement joins TRBV20-1 to TRBJ1-2; unclear D gene. V was clipped by 0 bases and J by 1 base, with 12 bases between them. The germline CDR1 and CDR2 sequences are DFQATT and SNEGSKA (reference sequence). This CDR3 contains 15 residues. As DNA, the CDR3 is TGCAGTGCTAGAGAGTTGACGGAGCTTAACTATGGCTACACCTTC. Amino acid sequence: CSARELTELNYGYTF.

This clonotype has more than one count but fewer than ten. The chain has TRBV20-1 and TRBJ2-7; 14 bases line up with TRBD2. Unmatched junction bases numbered 8, after V lost 3 bases and J lost 4 bases. The length of the CDR3 is 16 residues. Germline-derived CDR1 and CDR2 are DFQATT and SNEGSKA (reference sequence). The CDR3 DNA follows: TGCAGTGCTAGCTCCCTGGGACTAGCGGGAGATTACGAGCAGTACTTC. Encoded protein: CSASSLGLAGDYEQYF.

This clonotype was observed a handful of times. The genes are TRBV12-3 or TRBV12-4 and TRBJ1-2; D might be TRBD1 (6 bases). This CDR3 comprises 17 residues. V was clipped by 5 bases and J by 2 bases, with 21 bases between them. CDR3 residues: CASSEGGARGTNYGYTF. The CDR3 nucleotides read TGTGCCAGCAGTGAGGGGGGGGCCAGAGGGACAAACTATGGCTACACCTTC.

The chain carries TRBV29-1 and TRBJ1-6, with a weak D call TRBD1 (5 bases). The CDR3 loop spans 13 amino acids. Germline CDR1 SQVTM, CDR2 ANQGSEA. Trimming shortened V by 1 base and J by 6 bases, and 7 bases separated the two germline ends. Here the CDR3 DNA reads TGCAGCGTTGAAGTCGGGGGTAATTCACCCCTCCACTTT. Encoded protein: CSVEVGGNSPLHF.

The V call is TRBV5-1, the J call TRBJ2-3; D is perhaps TRBD2 (6 bases). In germline, CDR1 is SGHRS, CDR2 YFSETQ. The CDR3 length is 15 residues. The germline V and J ends were trimmed by 6 bases and 2 bases, with 16 bases remaining between them. The CDR3 DNA reads as TGCGCCAGCACCACCCAGGAGGGGAACACAGATACGCAGTATTTT. Protein sequence: CASTTQEGNTDTQYF.

Remarks on this clonotype: A read error may account for a junction end that differs from germline. The gene calls are TRBV28 and TRBJ1-1; possibly TRBD1 for D (5 bases). Germline assignment: CDR1 MDHEN and CDR2 SYDVKM. The CDR3 contains 15 residues. The DNA of the CDR3 is TGTGCCAGCAGTTTCCTCTCGACGGCGGGGACTGAAGCTTTATTT. Its translation: CASSFLSTAGTEALF.

This chain joins TRBV6-1 and TRBJ1-5, with 10 bases lining up with TRBD1. This CDR3 spans 15 amino acids. The germline V gene encodes CDR1 MNHNS and CDR2 SASEGT. V lost 6 bases and J lost 7; bases outside the gene matches: 9. The DNA of the CDR3 is TGTGCCAGCAGACCGGGACAGGGGAGCGGCCAGCCCCAGCATTTT. Encoded protein: CASRPGQGSGQPQHF.

The chain couples TRBV7-6 to TRBJ2-7; 10 nucleotides line up with TRBD2. V gave up 0 bases and J gave up 5 bases; unmatched junction bases: 4. The CDR3 runs 15 residues. Germline loops: CDR1 SGHVS, CDR2 FNYEAQ. The CDR3 bases are TGTGCCAGCAGCTTAGCATCTAGCGGGAGCCACGAGCAGTACTTC. This codes for CASSLASSGSHEQYF.

Comments on this clonotype: This may come from a read error, since a much larger clone is one base off. The chain employs TRBV11-1 and TRBJ1-1; no clear D gene. Germline V gene sequence: CDR1 SGHAT, CDR2 FQDESV (reference sequence). CDR3 length: 14 amino acids. CDR3 nucleotide sequence: TGTGCCAGCAGCCGAAATATCGTGGGCACTGAAGCTCTCTTT. This translates into CASSRNIVGTEALF.

This clonotype has a handful of counts. The gene calls are TRBV5-1 and TRBJ2-7, with TRBD2 matching 12 bases. J lost 5 bases, V lost 2 bases, and 5 bases had no gene match. The CDR3 is made up of 15 amino acids. The V gene's germline CDR1 is SGHRS and CDR2 YFSETQ. The CDR3 sequence is CASSLPGLAGNEQYF. The DNA for the CDR3 is TGCGCCAGCAGCTTACCGGGACTAGCGGGTAACGAGCAGTACTTC.

The chain couples TRBV20-1 to TRBJ1-5, with D unclear. The CDR3 has 13 residues. Germline loops: CDR1 DFQATT, CDR2 SNEGSKA (reference sequence). Deletions cut 1 base from V and 6 bases from J, with 10 bases between. CDR3 bases: TGCAGTGCTAGAGGGGCCCACTTTCAGCCCCAGCATTTT. Protein product: CSARGAHFQPQHF.

This clonotype was seen ten or more times. This chain links TRBV28 with TRBJ1-2; D not certain. The CDR3 sequence is 15 residues long. Per germline, CDR1 MDHEN and CDR2 SYDVKM. The V end lost 2 bases, the J end lost 0 bases, and 10 bases lay between the germline ends. The CDR3 sequence: CASSLGRTTNYGYTF. The CDR3 DNA reads as TGTGCCAGCAGTTTAGGACGTACAACTAACTATGGCTACACCTTC.

Only a few counts were recorded for this clonotype. V is TRBV7-9 and J is TRBJ1-2; no firm D call. CDR1 is SEHNR and CDR2 is FQNEAQ in the germline V gene (reference sequence). This CDR3 contains 13 residues. Trimming removed 4 bases from V and 6 bases from J, with 12 bases in between. DNA for the CDR3: TGTGCCAGCAGCTGGGATGCCACGGATGGCTACACCTTC. Its translation: CASSWDATDGYTF.

This clonotype was observed a few times. The chain carries TRBV30 and TRBJ1-1, with D tentatively TRBD1 (5 bases). This CDR3 comprises 14 residues. CDR1 GTSNPN and CDR2 SVGIG come from the germline V gene (reference sequence). Between the trimmed V and J ends, which lost 2 bases and 1 base, there was a span of 11 bases. The CDR3 coding sequence is TGTGCCTGGAGTCCACACACAGGGAACACTGAAGCTTTCTTT. Its translation: CAWSPHTGNTEAFF.

Notes on this clonotype: This likely came from a read error, as a far larger clone is one base away. The V call is TRBV11-1, the J call TRBJ1-1; D is unresolved. The CDR3 runs 11 residues. Per the germline V gene, CDR1 is SGHAT and CDR2 is FQDESV (reference sequence). The DNA for the CDR3 is TGTGCCAGCAGCTCCGACACTGGAGCTTTCTTT. Protein product: CASSSDTGAFF.

This clonotype was detected ten times or more. V gene TRBV6-5 combines with J gene TRBJ1-1; D is unresolved. The CDR3 extends over 16 amino acids. Per germline, CDR1 MNHEY and CDR2 SVGAGI. V lost 0 bases and J lost 4, with 15 bases in between. This chain's CDR3 is CASSYSCSPVCTEAFF. In DNA, the CDR3 is TGTGCCAGCAGTTACTCGTGCTCCCCGGTGTGCACTGAAGCTTTCTTT.

The CDR3 spells CASSGTRRGGAFF. In DNA form, the CDR3 reads TGTGCCAGCAGTGGAACGCGACGGGGGGGGGCTTTCTTT. This chain connects TRBV6-1 to TRBJ1-1; possibly TRBD1 for D (5 bases). The germline V gene encodes CDR1 MNHNS and CDR2 SASEGT. The ends were cut back, 4 bases at V and 11 bases at J, with 17 bases in the middle. The CDR3 is made up of 13 amino acids.

This clonotype was observed a handful of times. The chain recombines TRBV4-1 with TRBJ1-1; D is uncertain. V lost 0 bases, J lost 3 bases, and 2 bases lay in between. CDR3 length: 12 amino acids. Germline lookup yields CDR1 MGHRA and CDR2 YSYEKL. This CDR3 reads CASSQEYTEAFF. As DNA, the CDR3 is TGCGCCAGCAGCCAAGAGTACACTGAAGCTTTCTTT.

This clonotype was observed a single time. This chain uses TRBV24-1 with TRBJ2-2; TRBD2 agrees at 11 bases. V trimming: 5 bases; J trimming: 5 bases; junction bases outside the gene matches: 9. The germline CDR1 and CDR2 sequences are KGHDR and SFDVKD. The CDR3 is 17 amino acids. CDR3 in DNA: TGTGCCACCAGTGGGCGACTAGCGGGACGACTAACCGGGGAGCTGTTTTTT. Protein product: CATSGRLAGRLTGELFF.

This clonotype came up many times. The rearrangement links TRBV11-3 to TRBJ2-2; 7 bases agree with TRBD2. The CDR3 loop spans 14 amino acids. The junction had 7 bases not matched to a gene; V was cut back by 6 bases and J by 6 bases. Germline V lookup: CDR1 SGHNT, CDR2 YENEEA. The CDR3 here is CASSLSTSSGELFF. CDR3 nucleotides: TGTGCCAGCAGTTTATCGACTAGCTCCGGGGAGCTGTTTTTT.

This clonotype was recorded many times. The CDR3 DNA is TGTGCCAGCAGTGAAATAGGGAGGACCGGGGAGCTGTTTTTT. Residues: CASSEIGRTGELFF. The V call is TRBV6-1, the J call TRBJ2-2, with D possibly being TRBD2 (6 bases). V was pared by 2 bases and J by 5 bases, with 9 bases between. The CDR3 totals 14 residues. From germline, CDR1 is MNHNS and CDR2 SASEGT.